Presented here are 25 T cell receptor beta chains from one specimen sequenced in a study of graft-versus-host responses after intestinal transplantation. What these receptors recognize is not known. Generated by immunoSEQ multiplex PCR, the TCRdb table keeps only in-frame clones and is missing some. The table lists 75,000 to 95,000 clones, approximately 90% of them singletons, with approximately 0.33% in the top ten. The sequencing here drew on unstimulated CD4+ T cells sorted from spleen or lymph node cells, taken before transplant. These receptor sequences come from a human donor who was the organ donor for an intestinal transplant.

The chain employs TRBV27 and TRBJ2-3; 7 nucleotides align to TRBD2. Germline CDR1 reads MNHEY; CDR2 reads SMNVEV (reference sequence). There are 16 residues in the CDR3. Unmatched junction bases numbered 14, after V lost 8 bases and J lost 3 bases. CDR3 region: CASSTIARGGTDTQYF. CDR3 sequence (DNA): TGTGCCAGCTCCACTATCGCTAGGGGAGGGACAGATACGCAGTATTTT.

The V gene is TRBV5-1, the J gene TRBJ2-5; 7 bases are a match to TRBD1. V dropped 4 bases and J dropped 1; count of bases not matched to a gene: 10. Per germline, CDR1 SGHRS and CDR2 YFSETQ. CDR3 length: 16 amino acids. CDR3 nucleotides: TGCGCCAGCAGCCAGGGACAGTATACCATCCAAGAGACCCAGTACTTC. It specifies CASSQGQYTIQETQYF.

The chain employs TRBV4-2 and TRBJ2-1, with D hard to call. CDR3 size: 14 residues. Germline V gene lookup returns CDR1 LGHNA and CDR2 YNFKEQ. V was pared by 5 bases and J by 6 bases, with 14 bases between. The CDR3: CASSSLTTGNEQFF. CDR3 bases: TGTGCCAGCAGCTCCCTAACGACGGGCAATGAGCAGTTCTTC.

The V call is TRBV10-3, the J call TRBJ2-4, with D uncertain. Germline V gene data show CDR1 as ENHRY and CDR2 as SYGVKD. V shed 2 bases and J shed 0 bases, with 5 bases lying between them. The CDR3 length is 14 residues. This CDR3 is CAISEGLAKNIQYF. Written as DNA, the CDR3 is TGTGCCATCAGTGAGGGCTTAGCCAAAAACATTCAGTACTTC.

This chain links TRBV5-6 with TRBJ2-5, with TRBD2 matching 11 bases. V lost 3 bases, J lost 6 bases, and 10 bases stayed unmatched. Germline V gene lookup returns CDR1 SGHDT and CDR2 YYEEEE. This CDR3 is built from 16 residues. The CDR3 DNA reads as TGTGCCAGCAGCTCCCGGGATAGCGGGAGGGTAAAGACCCAGTACTTC. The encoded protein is CASSSRDSGRVKTQYF.

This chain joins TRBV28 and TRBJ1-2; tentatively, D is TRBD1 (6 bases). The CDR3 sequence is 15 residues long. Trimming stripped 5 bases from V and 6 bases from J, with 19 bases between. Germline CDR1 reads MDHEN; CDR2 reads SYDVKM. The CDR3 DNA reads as TGTGCCAGCAGTCCCCCGGGGGGGGCAGTAAATGGCTACACCTTC. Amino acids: CASSPPGGAVNGYTF.

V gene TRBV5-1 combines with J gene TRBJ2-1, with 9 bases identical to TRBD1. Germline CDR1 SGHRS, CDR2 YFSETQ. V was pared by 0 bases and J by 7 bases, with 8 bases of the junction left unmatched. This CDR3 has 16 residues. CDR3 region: CASSLGGTGFWNEQFF. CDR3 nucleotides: TGCGCCAGCAGCTTGGGAGGGACAGGGTTCTGGAATGAGCAGTTCTTC.

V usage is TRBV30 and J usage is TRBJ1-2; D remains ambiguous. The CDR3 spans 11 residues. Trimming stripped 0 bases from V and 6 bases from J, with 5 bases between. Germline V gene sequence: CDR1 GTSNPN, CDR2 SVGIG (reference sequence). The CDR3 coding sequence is TGTGCCTGGAGTGTACTTAATGGCTACACCTTC. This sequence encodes CAWSVLNGYTF.

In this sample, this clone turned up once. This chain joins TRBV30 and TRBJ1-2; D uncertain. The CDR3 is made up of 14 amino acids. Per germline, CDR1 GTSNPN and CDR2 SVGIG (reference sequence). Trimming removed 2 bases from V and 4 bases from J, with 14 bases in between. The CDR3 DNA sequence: TGTGCCTGGAGTACACGTTTTACGTCCTATGGCTACACCTTC. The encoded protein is CAWSTRFTSYGYTF.

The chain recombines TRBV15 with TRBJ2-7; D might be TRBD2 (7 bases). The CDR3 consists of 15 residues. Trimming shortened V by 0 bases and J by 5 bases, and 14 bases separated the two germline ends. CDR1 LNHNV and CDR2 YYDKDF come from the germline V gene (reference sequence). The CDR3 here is CATSRDRAGADEQYF. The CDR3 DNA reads TGTGCCACCAGCAGAGATCGGGCGGGGGCGGACGAGCAGTACTTC. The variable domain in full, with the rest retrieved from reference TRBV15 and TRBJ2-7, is DAMVIQNPRYQVTQFGKPVTLSCSQTLNHNVMYWYQQKSSQAPKLLFHYYDKDFNNEADTPDNFQSRRPNTSFCFLDIRSPGLGDTAMYLCATSRDRAGADEQYFGPGTRLTVT.

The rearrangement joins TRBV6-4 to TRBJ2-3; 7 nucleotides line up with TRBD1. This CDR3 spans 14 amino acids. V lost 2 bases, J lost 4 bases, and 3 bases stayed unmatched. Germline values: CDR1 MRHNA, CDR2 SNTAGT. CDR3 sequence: CASSDRGLADTQYF. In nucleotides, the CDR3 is TGTGCCAGCAGTGACAGGGGGCTAGCAGATACGCAGTATTTT.

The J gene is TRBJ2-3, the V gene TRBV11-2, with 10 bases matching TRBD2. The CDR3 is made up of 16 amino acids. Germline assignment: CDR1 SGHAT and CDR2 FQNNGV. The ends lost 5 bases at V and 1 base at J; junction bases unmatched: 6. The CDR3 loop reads CASSALAGGRTDTQYF. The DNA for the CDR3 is TGTGCCAGCAGCGCTTTAGCGGGGGGCCGCACAGATACGCAGTATTTT.

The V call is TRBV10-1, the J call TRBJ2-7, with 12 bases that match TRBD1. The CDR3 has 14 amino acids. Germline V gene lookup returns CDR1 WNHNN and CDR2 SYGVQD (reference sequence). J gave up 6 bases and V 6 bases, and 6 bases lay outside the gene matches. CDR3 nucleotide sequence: TGCGCCAGCAGCGATGGGACAGGGGGCCGCGAGCAGTACTTC. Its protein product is CASSDGTGGREQYF.

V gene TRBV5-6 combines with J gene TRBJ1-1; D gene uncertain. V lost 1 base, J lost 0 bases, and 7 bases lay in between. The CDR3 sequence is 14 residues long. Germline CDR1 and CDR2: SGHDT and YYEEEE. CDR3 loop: CASSLTYMNTEAFF. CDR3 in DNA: TGTGCCAGCAGCTTGACATACATGAACACTGAAGCTTTCTTT.

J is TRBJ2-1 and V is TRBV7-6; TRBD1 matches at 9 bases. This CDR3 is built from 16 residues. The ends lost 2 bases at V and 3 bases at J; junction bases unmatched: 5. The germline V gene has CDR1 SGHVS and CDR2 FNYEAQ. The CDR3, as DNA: TGTGCCAGCAGCTTAAACCGGGACAGGGTCTACAATGAGCAGTTCTTC. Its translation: CASSLNRDRVYNEQFF.

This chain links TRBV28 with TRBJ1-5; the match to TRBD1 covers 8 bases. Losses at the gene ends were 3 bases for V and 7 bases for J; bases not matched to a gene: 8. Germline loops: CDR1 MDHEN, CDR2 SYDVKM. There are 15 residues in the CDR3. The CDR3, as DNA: TGTGCCAGCAGTTTGGTGTCAGGGGGCCTCCAGCCCCAGCATTTT. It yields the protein CASSLVSGGLQPQHF.

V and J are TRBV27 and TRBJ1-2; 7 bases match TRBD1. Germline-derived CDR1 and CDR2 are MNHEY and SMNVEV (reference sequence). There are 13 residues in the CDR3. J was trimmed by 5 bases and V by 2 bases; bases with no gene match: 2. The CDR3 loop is CASSLDRDYGYTF. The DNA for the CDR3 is TGTGCCAGCAGTTTAGACAGGGATTATGGCTACACCTTC.

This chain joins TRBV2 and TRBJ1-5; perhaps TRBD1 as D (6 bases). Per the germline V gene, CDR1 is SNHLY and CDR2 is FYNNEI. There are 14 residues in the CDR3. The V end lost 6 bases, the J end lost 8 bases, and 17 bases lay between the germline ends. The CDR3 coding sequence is TGTGCCAGCAGCCAAAACAGGGCGGATGAGCCCCAGCATTTT. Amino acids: CASSQNRADEPQHF.

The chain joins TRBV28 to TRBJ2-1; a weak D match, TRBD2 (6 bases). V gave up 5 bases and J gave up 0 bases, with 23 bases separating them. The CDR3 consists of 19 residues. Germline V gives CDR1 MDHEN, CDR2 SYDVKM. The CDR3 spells CASSPVASAPFNSYNEQFF. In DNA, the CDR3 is TGTGCCAGCAGTCCCGTTGCTAGCGCTCCCTTTAACTCCTACAATGAGCAGTTCTTC.

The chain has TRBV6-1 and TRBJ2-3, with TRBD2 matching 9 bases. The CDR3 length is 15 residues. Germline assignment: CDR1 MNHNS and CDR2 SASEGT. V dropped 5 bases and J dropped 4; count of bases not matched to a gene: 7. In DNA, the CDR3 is TGTGCCAGCAGTAGCGGGGGGACAAGACCAGATACGCAGTATTTT. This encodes CASSSGGTRPDTQYF.

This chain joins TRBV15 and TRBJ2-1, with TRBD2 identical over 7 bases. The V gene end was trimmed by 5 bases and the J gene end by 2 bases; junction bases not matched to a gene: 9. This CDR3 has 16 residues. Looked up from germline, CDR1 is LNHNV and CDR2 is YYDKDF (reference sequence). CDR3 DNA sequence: TGTGCCACCAGCCGCCTCGGGGGGACTACCTACAATGAGCAGTTCTTC. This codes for CATSRLGGTTYNEQFF.

Here the CDR3 reads CASSARQGRFAYEQYF. DNA for the CDR3: TGTGCCAGCAGTGCGCGACAGGGAAGGTTCGCCTACGAGCAGTACTTC. The V gene is TRBV6-1, the J gene TRBJ2-7, with 7 nucleotides matching TRBD1. Germline V gene data show CDR1 as MNHNS and CDR2 as SASEGT. The CDR3 contains 16 residues. V gave up 4 bases and J gave up 2 bases; unmatched junction bases: 11.

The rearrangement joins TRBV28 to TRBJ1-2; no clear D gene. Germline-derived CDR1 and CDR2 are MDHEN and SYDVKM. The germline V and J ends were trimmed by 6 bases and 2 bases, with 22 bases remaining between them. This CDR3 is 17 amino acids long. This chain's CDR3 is CASSPADPGGINYGYTF. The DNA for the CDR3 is TGTGCCAGCAGCCCGGCGGATCCGGGCGGGATAAACTATGGCTACACCTTC.

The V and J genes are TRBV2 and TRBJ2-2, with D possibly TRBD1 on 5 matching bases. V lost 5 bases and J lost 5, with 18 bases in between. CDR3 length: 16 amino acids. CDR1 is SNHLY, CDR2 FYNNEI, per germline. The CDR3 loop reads CASSTLGPFKTGELFF. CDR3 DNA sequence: TGTGCCAGCAGTACCCTGGGGCCTTTCAAGACCGGGGAGCTGTTTTTT.

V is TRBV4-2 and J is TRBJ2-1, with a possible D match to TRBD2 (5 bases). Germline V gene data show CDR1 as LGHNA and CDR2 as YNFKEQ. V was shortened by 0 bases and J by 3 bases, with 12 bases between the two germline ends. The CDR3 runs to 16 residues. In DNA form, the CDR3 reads TGTGCCAGCAGCCAAGATCTTTCCGGGAACTACAATGAGCAGTTCTTC. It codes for CASSQDLSGNYNEQFF.